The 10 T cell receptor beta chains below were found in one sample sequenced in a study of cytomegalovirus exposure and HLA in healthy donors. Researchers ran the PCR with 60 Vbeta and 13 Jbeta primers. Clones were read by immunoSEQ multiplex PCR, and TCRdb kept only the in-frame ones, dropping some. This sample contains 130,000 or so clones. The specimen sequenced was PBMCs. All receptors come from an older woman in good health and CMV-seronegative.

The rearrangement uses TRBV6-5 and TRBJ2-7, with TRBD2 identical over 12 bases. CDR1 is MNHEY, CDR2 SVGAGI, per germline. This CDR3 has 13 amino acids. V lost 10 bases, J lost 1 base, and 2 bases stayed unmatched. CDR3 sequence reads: CATGLAGSYEQYF. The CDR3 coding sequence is TGTGCCACCGGACTAGCGGGATCCTACGAGCAGTACTTC.

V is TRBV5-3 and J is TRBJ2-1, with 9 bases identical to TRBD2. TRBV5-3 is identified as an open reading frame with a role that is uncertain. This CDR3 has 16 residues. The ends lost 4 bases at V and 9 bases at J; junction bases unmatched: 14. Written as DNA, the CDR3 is TGTGCCAGAAGCCGCGAAGGTCGCGGGGGGGCCGGTGAGCAGTTCTTC. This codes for CARSREGRGGAGEQFF.

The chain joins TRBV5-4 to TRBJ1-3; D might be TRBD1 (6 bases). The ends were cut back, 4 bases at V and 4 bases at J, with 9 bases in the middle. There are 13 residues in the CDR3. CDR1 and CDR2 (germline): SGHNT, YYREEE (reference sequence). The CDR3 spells CASSLGTGNTIYF. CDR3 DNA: TGTGCCAGCAGCCTGGGGACAGGAAACACCATATATTTT.

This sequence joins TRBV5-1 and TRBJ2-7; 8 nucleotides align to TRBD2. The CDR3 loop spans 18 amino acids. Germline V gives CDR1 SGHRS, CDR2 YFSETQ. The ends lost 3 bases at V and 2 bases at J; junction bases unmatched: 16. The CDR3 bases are TGCGCCAGCAGCTCAGGGACCCAGTTTGCGGGGGGAACCTACGAGCAGTACTTC. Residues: CASSSGTQFAGGTYEQYF.

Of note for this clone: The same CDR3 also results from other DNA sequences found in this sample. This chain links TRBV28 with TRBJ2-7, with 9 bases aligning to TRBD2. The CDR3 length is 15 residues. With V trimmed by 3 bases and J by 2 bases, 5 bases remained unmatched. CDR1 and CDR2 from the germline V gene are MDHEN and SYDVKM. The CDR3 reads CASSFGLAGTYEQYF. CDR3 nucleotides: TGTGCCAGCAGTTTCGGGCTAGCGGGGACCTACGAGCAGTACTTC.

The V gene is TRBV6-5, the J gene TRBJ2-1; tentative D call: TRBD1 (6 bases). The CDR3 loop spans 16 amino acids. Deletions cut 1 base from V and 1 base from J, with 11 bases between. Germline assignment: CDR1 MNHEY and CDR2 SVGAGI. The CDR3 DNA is TGTGCCAGCAGTTACTTTTCAGGGGATTCCTACAATGAGCAGTTCTTC. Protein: CASSYFSGDSYNEQFF.

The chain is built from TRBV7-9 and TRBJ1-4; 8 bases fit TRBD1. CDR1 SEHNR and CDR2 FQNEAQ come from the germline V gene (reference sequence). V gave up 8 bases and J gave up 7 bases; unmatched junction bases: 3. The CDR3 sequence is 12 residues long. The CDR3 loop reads CASGTGGEKLFF. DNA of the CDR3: TGTGCCAGCGGGACAGGTGGTGAAAAACTGTTTTTT.

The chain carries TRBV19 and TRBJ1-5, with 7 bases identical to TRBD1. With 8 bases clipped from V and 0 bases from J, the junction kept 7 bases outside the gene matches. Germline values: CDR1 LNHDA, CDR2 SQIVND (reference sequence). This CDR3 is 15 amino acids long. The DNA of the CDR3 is TGTGCCAGTCAGGGGACAGCCATTAGCAATCAGCCCCAGCATTTT. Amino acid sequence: CASQGTAISNQPQHF.

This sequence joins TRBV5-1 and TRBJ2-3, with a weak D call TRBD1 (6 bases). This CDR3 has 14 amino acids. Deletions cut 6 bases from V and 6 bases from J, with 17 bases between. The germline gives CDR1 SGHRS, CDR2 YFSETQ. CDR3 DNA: TGCGCCAGCACTCCCCCCGGGACATTCGATACGCAGTATTTT. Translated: CASTPPGTFDTQYF.

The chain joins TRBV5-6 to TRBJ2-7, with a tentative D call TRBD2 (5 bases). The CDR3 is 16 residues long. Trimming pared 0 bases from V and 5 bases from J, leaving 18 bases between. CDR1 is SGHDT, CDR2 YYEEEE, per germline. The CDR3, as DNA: TGTGCCAGCAGCTTGGCCGCGCGGGTCCTCCGAAACGAGCAGTACTTC. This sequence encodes CASSLAARVLRNEQYF.